The 30 T cell receptor beta chains in this list originate from one sample, sequenced in a study of monozygotic twins with inflammatory bowel disease. TCRdb processed the 5' RACE reads again and assigns one entry to each CDR3 protein, with no DNA. Its table lists some 300,000 distinct CDR3 sequences. Sequencing input: blood. Receptor source: a human donor with ulcerative colitis or Crohn's disease, or a healthy co-twin of an affected twin (not recorded which).

The chain employs TRBV28 and TRBJ1-5; TCRdb's D gene call, TRBD1, goes unchecked for lack of DNA. Germline-derived CDR1 and CDR2 are MDHEN and SYDVKM. The CDR3 is 17 residues long. This CDR3 is CASSSPREGQSNQPQHF.

V is TRBV6-5 and J is TRBJ2-7. CDR3 length equals 14 residues. The germline CDR1 and CDR2 sequences are MNHEY and SVGAGI. The CDR3 spells CASSYFGSAGEQYF.

V is TRBV5-1 and J is TRBJ2-5; with no DNA, the TCRdb D assignment of TRBD1 cannot be verified. The CDR3 spans 15 residues. CDR1 is SGHRS and CDR2 is YFSETQ in the germline V gene. The CDR3 protein is CASAQDGTPQETQYF.

The V call is TRBV27, the J call TRBJ2-2. This CDR3 region has 15 residues. From germline, CDR1 is MNHEY and CDR2 SMNVEV (reference sequence). CDR3 sequence reads: CASSLSRVNTGELFF.

The chain uses TRBV9 and TRBJ2-1; TCRdb selects TRBD1, and the lack of DNA leaves this call unchecked. This CDR3 is built from 16 residues. CDR1 is SGDLS and CDR2 is YYNGEE in the germline V gene. This CDR3 reads CASSADGAFQITEQFF.

The J gene is TRBJ1-1, the V gene TRBV6-5. The germline V gene encodes CDR1 MNHEY and CDR2 SVGAGI. The CDR3 extends over 15 amino acids. The CDR3 sequence is CASSYDDAGNTEAFF.

This chain connects TRBV28 to TRBJ2-5. This CDR3 comprises 13 residues. Germline lookup yields CDR1 MDHEN and CDR2 SYDVKM. This chain's CDR3 is CASSLLAKETQYF. The full variable domain, completed using reference TRBV28 and TRBJ2-5, is DVKVTQSSRYLVKRTGEKVFLECVQDMDHENMFWYRQDPGLGLRLIYFSYDVKMKEKGDIPEGYSVSREKKERFSLILESASTNQTSMYLCASSLLAKETQYFGPGTRLLVL.

The V and J genes are TRBV6-5 and TRBJ2-7. The germline gives CDR1 MNHEY, CDR2 SVGAGI. The CDR3 has 12 residues. The CDR3 spells CASSSTDYEQYF.

The chain employs TRBV12-3 or TRBV12-4 and TRBJ2-1. The CDR3 is 11 amino acids. CDR3 protein: CASRRIHEQFF.

CDR3 sequence reads: CATSDPAIGTLAGDGELFF. V gene TRBV24-1 combines with J gene TRBJ2-2; the TRBD2 assignment by TCRdb is unverifiable without DNA. In germline, CDR1 is KGHDR, CDR2 SFDVKD. This CDR3 spans 19 amino acids.

J is TRBJ1-1 and V is TRBV19. The germline V gene encodes CDR1 LNHDA and CDR2 SQIVND (reference sequence). This CDR3 has 13 residues. CDR3: CASQKGLYTEAFF.

The chain combines TRBV3-1 with TRBJ1-1. Germline V lookup: CDR1 LGHDT, CDR2 YNNKEL (reference sequence). The CDR3 length is 13 residues. CDR3 loop: CASSQATLEEAFF.

This chain connects TRBV5-1 to TRBJ2-7; TCRdb's D call, TRBD1, is unchecked because there is no DNA. Germline V lookup: CDR1 SGHRS, CDR2 YFSETQ. The CDR3 consists of 14 residues. The CDR3 sequence is CASSSRPAHYEQYF.

The genes are TRBV6-5 and TRBJ1-5; the D gene TCRdb calls, TRBD1, cannot be checked with no DNA. This CDR3 has 14 amino acids. The germline CDR1 and CDR2 sequences are MNHEY and SVGAGI. The CDR3 loop is CASSLRRDNQPQHF.

This chain links TRBV6-1 with TRBJ2-2; the D call of TRBD1 rests on TCRdb alone, since no DNA is present to check it. This CDR3 is built from 15 residues. Germline assignment: CDR1 MNHNS and CDR2 SASEGT. CDR3 loop: CASRLGGSDTGELFF.

The rearrangement links TRBV7-9 to TRBJ2-5; TCRdb gives TRBD1 as the D gene, but with no DNA this cannot be confirmed. Germline V gene lookup returns CDR1 SEHNR and CDR2 FQNEAQ (reference sequence). CDR3 length: 14 amino acids. CDR3 amino acids: CASSRRRDGETQYF.

The CDR3 spells CASMDWGKMRTEAFF. The gene calls are TRBV6-2 or TRBV6-3 and TRBJ1-1; the D gene TCRdb calls, TRBD1, cannot be checked with no DNA. The CDR3 loop spans 15 amino acids. CDR1 is MNHEY and CDR2 is SVGEGT in the germline V gene.

The rearrangement joins TRBV5-6 to TRBJ2-2; absent DNA, TCRdb's TRBD1 call cannot be checked. CDR3 length equals 14 residues. Germline V gives CDR1 SGHDT, CDR2 YYEEEE. The CDR3 sequence is CASETGARAGELFF.

This sequence joins TRBV7-8 and TRBJ1-5; TCRdb names TRBD1, which stays unverified in the absence of DNA. The CDR3 has 19 amino acids. In germline, CDR1 is SGHVS, CDR2 FQNEAQ. The CDR3 spells CASSLAGQETGYSNQPQHF.

V and J are TRBV5-1 and TRBJ1-1; the D gene TCRdb calls, TRBD1, cannot be checked with no DNA. Germline CDR1 and CDR2: SGHRS and YFSETQ. The CDR3 length is 15 residues. The CDR3 loop reads CASSLKTGGNTEAFF.

The chain carries TRBV7-2 and TRBJ1-2. The CDR3 totals 13 residues. Looked up from germline, CDR1 is SGHTA and CDR2 is FQGNSA. The CDR3 loop reads CASSLAWRDGYTF.

The V gene is TRBV7-2, the J gene TRBJ1-1; there is no DNA to check the TCRdb D call of TRBD1. The CDR3 length is 16 residues. Germline-derived CDR1 and CDR2 are SGHTA and FQGNSA. CDR3 amino acids: CASSPRDRGIHTEAFF.

The chain links TRBV6-2 or TRBV6-3 to TRBJ2-1; TCRdb's D gene call, TRBD2, goes unchecked for lack of DNA. Per germline, CDR1 MNHEY and CDR2 SVGEGT. The CDR3 extends over 16 amino acids. The CDR3 sequence is CASSYPGAGFGNEQFF.

Here the CDR3 reads CASSQTRIGQLNTEAFF. The V gene is TRBV7-9, the J gene TRBJ1-1; TCRdb outputs TRBD1, but without DNA this stays unchecked. The CDR3 runs 17 residues. From germline, CDR1 is SEHNR and CDR2 FQNEAQ (reference sequence).

J is TRBJ1-2 and V is TRBV5-1. The CDR3 runs 15 residues. Germline assignment: CDR1 SGHRS and CDR2 YFSETQ. The CDR3 loop reads CASSLSVGSNYGHTF.

V is TRBV6-2 or TRBV6-3 and J is TRBJ1-5. Germline V lookup: CDR1 MNHEY, CDR2 SVGEGT. This CDR3 has 14 amino acids. The CDR3 sequence: CASSTWGYNQPQHF.

The V call is TRBV4-1, the J call TRBJ1-2; TCRdb reports TRBD1, a call that lacks DNA to check it against. Germline CDR1 is MGHRA and CDR2 is YSYEKL. This CDR3 has 14 amino acids. CDR3 sequence reads: CASSRPDRNYGYTF.

The J gene is TRBJ1-1, the V gene TRBV24-1; TCRdb reports TRBD1, a call that lacks DNA to check it against. The CDR3 contains 15 residues. Germline assignment: CDR1 KGHDR and CDR2 SFDVKD. Here the CDR3 reads CATSDAGGAYTEAFF.

The V and J genes are TRBV6-2 or TRBV6-3 and TRBJ2-5; the TRBD2 assignment by TCRdb is unverifiable without DNA. CDR1 MNHEY and CDR2 SVGEGT come from the germline V gene. This CDR3 spans 15 amino acids. CDR3: CASSTLARWWETQYF.

The chain links TRBV29-1 to TRBJ1-2; as DNA is missing, the TRBD1 call by TCRdb cannot be tested. The germline V gene has CDR1 SQVTM and CDR2 ANQGSEA. The CDR3 contains 12 residues. The CDR3 reads CSVEGQVLGYTF.